The 17 T cell receptor beta chains below all came from one sample that was sequenced in a study of identical twins. TCRdb passed the 5' RACE reads through MiXCR, listing each CDR3 protein once. The repertoire consists of hundreds of thousands of distinct CDR3 sequences, with roughly 6.2% occurring once and the leading ten covering around 1.9%. Sequenced material: naive T cells sorted from blood. These TCRs come from a man younger than 35 in good health.

The rearrangement links TRBV11-3 to TRBJ2-1, with 8 bases matching TRBD1. The CDR3 is 16 amino acids. Germline CDR1 reads SGHNT; CDR2 reads YENEEA. J gave up 4 bases and V 2 bases, and 7 bases lay outside the gene matches. In nucleotides, the CDR3 is TGTGCCAGCAGCTTAAATGGCCGGGACAGGTACAATGAGCAGTTCTTC. Encoded protein: CASSLNGRDRYNEQFF.

This clonotype was seen at least ten times. The chain joins TRBV6-2 or TRBV6-3 to TRBJ1-2; TRBD1 might be the D (5 bases). The CDR3 has 14 residues. Germline V gives CDR1 MNHEY, CDR2 SVGEGT. Trimming cost V 5 bases and J 0 bases, with 10 bases left between them. This CDR3 reads CASSDRQSNYGYTF. The CDR3 DNA sequence: TGTGCCAGCAGTGACAGACAGTCTAACTATGGCTACACCTTC.

V and J are TRBV9 and TRBJ2-1; 7 bases are a match to TRBD2. CDR1 is SGDLS, CDR2 YYNGEE, per germline. The V segment lost 0 bases and the J segment 4 bases; nucleotides outside the gene matches: 4. This CDR3 spans 15 amino acids. CDR3 in amino acids: CASSVAGTTYNEQFF. CDR3 nucleotide sequence: TGTGCCAGCAGCGTAGCCGGGACTACTTACAATGAGCAGTTCTTC.

In its sample, this clonotype was seen many times. This sequence joins TRBV10-3 and TRBJ2-3; D is possibly TRBD2 (6 bases). CDR1 is ENHRY and CDR2 is SYGVKD in the germline V gene. The V and J ends lost 6 bases and 1 base respectively, with 14 bases between them. The CDR3 is 15 amino acids. CDR3 residues: CAISGRDLGTDTQYF. The CDR3 region has the DNA TGTGCCATCAGCGGGAGAGATCTTGGCACAGATACGCAGTATTTT.

There are many counts of this clonotype. The gene calls are TRBV20-1 and TRBJ1-5, with D uncertain. Looked up from germline, CDR1 is DFQATT and CDR2 is SNEGSKA (reference sequence). This CDR3 has 13 amino acids. The V and J ends lost 6 bases and 4 bases respectively, with 13 bases between them. The CDR3 sequence is CSALTQPNQPQHF. The CDR3 region has the DNA TGCAGTGCGTTGACACAGCCTAATCAGCCCCAGCATTTT.

This clonotype was counted ten times or more. The chain combines TRBV28 with TRBJ1-4; D remains unclear. CDR3 length equals 14 residues. Trimming took 3 bases from V and 7 from J, leaving 12 bases between them. The germline gives CDR1 MDHEN, CDR2 SYDVKM. The CDR3 sequence is CASSFSQDIEKLFF. The CDR3 nucleotides read TGTGCCAGCAGTTTTTCCCAGGATATTGAAAAACTGTTTTTT.

The V gene is TRBV6-2 or TRBV6-3, the J gene TRBJ2-1; 12 bases are a match to TRBD2. V trimming: 6 bases; J trimming: 15 bases; junction bases outside the gene matches: 18. The CDR3 contains 16 residues. CDR1 and CDR2 from the germline V gene are MNHEY and SVGEGT. The CDR3 sequence is CASSPAASGRAWTPFF. The CDR3 coding sequence is TGTGCCAGCAGCCCGGCCGCTAGCGGGAGGGCCTGGACACCGTTCTTC.

The J gene is TRBJ2-7, the V gene TRBV7-2; 7 nucleotides match TRBD1. In germline, CDR1 is SGHTA, CDR2 FQGNSA. This CDR3 is 15 amino acids long. Unmatched junction bases numbered 8, after V lost 5 bases and J lost 1 base. DNA for the CDR3: TGTGCCAGCAGCCCACCCCTGACAGGGTCCTACGAGCAGTACTTC. This sequence encodes CASSPPLTGSYEQYF.

In nucleotides, the CDR3 is TGTGCCAGCAGCTCATACAAAATTTCCGGGGAGCTGTTTTTT. It yields the protein CASSSYKISGELFF. This rearrangement joins TRBV7-2 to TRBJ2-2; the D is unclear. Germline CDR1 SGHTA, CDR2 FQGNSA. This CDR3 has 14 amino acids. V lost 4 bases, J lost 6 bases, and 12 bases lay in between.

This clonotype was seen a handful of times. V is TRBV5-5 and J is TRBJ2-7; the match to TRBD2 covers 8 bases. The germline gives CDR1 SGHKS, CDR2 YYEKEE (reference sequence). V lost 3 bases and J lost 4; bases outside the gene matches: 9. The CDR3 sequence is 15 residues long. CDR3 region: CASSSPGTRPYEQYV. The CDR3, as DNA: TGTGCCAGCAGCTCACCCGGGACTAGACCATACGAGCAGTACGTC.

Ten or more counts support this clonotype. J is TRBJ1-2 and V is TRBV10-3; D might be TRBD1 (6 bases). The CDR3 contains 11 residues. Per germline, CDR1 ENHRY and CDR2 SYGVKD. V dropped 8 bases and J dropped 6 bases, with 10 bases sitting between them. DNA of the CDR3: TGTGCCATCCACACAGGGAATGGCTACACCTTC. This translates into CAIHTGNGYTF.

This clonotype occurred a few times. This chain uses TRBV6-2 or TRBV6-3 with TRBJ2-7; D call uncertain. The CDR3 covers 13 residues. V was shortened by 8 bases and J by 2 bases, with 13 bases between the two germline ends. CDR1 and CDR2 (germline): MNHEY, SVGEGT. The CDR3 coding sequence is TGTGCCAGCGGAGACGGGCCAACCTACGAGCAGTACTTC. The encoded protein is CASGDGPTYEQYF.

This chain uses TRBV19 with TRBJ1-5; TRBD1 aligns across 8 bases. This CDR3 is built from 13 residues. Trimming cost V 10 bases and J 3 bases; bases outside gene matches: 5. Germline CDR1 LNHDA, CDR2 SQIVND (reference sequence). This CDR3 is CATGGQANQPQHF. CDR3 DNA sequence: TGTGCCACTGGGGGACAGGCCAATCAGCCCCAGCATTTT.

This clonotype was observed a handful of times. The J gene is TRBJ2-2, the V gene TRBV6-5; 11 bases line up with TRBD2. Trimming removed 2 bases from V and 6 bases from J; junction bases left unmatched: 5. CDR1 and CDR2 (germline): MNHEY, SVGAGI. The CDR3 totals 16 residues. Written as DNA, the CDR3 is TGTGCCAGCAGTTACCCCACTAGCGGGAGACCCGGGGAGCTGTTTTTT. This codes for CASSYPTSGRPGELFF.

The chain joins TRBV28 to TRBJ2-7; TRBD1 agrees at 9 bases. The trim removed 6 bases at V and 1 base at J, leaving 16 bases unmatched. CDR1 is MDHEN and CDR2 is SYDVKM in the germline V gene. CDR3 length: 18 amino acids. For the CDR3, the DNA is TGTGCCAGCAGCTCCCCGGGGACAGGGTTTAGAGGGTCCTACGAGCAGTACTTC. Translation gives CASSSPGTGFRGSYEQYF. The whole variable domain, filled in from reference TRBV28 and TRBJ2-7, reads DVKVTQSSRYLVKRTGEKVFLECVQDMDHENMFWYRQDPGLGLRLIYFSYDVKMKEKGDIPEGYSVSREKKERFSLILESASTNQTSMYLCASSSPGTGFRGSYEQYFGPGTRLTVT.

Comment on this clonotype: A much more abundant neighbour one base away suggests this may be a read error. The chain is built from TRBV14 and TRBJ1-1; D unclear. CDR3 size: 14 residues. Germline CDR1 reads SGHDN; CDR2 reads FVKESK. The CDR3 DNA follows: TGTGCCAGCAGCCAAGGTTGGGAGAACGCTGAAGCTTTCTTT. Translated, it gives CASSQGWENAEAFF.

This clonotype was counted many times. The rearrangement links TRBV5-1 to TRBJ2-7; 7 nucleotides match TRBD1. V shed 4 bases and J 4 bases; nucleotides not matched to a gene: 8. This CDR3 contains 14 residues. Per germline, CDR1 SGHRS and CDR2 YFSETQ. The CDR3 DNA reads as TGCGCCAGCAGCCCTGTCCCGGGACAGTACGAGCAGTACTTC. It codes for CASSPVPGQYEQYF.